This TCR beta chain derives from a study of blood T cell repertoires in COVID-19. In the study overall: T cells, B-cell-depleted T cells, or PBMCs supplied cDNA or gDNA.

Germline CDR1 reads LNHDA; CDR2 reads SQIVND (reference sequence). The V end was cut by 2 bases, the J end by 11 bases, with 21 bases between. This CDR3 is built from 15 residues. The Seattle patients, enrolled during active infection, were followed longitudinally. As handled by the study authors: Cell counts per sample came from amplifying reference gene primers. The method was immunoSEQ multiplex PCR; TCRdb's version includes in-frame clones alone and lacks a portion of them. That table gives V, J and clone size, and the DNA gave D and trimming. The repertoire holds approximately 290,000 clones, roughly 88% seen once, with 0.7% to 1% in the top ten. This clone appeared a single time.

Sequencing used peripheral blood. This chain connects TRBV19 to TRBJ1-1; TRBD1 is a possible D gene (5 bases). The TCR originated in a human donor with COVID-19, enrolled during active disease. The donor label of this sample is uncertain. CDR3: CASSINWDGRVGAFF. CDR3 sequence (DNA): TGTGCCAGTAGTATAAATTGGGATGGCAGGGTCGGGGCTTTCTTT.